This T cell receptor (beta chain) stems from a study of graft-versus-host responses after intestinal transplantation. Across the whole study: Transplants were multivisceral, liver-intestinal, or isolated intestinal. The recipients all started with anti-thymocyte globulin induction and then took tacrolimus and steroids for about 3 years.

As to this clone: Its cognate antigen is unknown.

Study results and limitations: Early post-transplant HvG declines were associated with peak circulating GvH clone levels. GvH clones were found in recipient marrow; some appeared first in ileum or blood.

CDR3 length: 14 residues. Germline loops: CDR1 SNHLY, CDR2 FYNNEI. J was trimmed by 5 bases and V by 6 bases; bases with no gene match: 7. TCRdb's table, derived via immunoSEQ multiplex PCR, lists solely in-frame clones and lacks some. This table holds about 100,000 clones, less than 90% found once. This specimen consisted of unstimulated CD4+ T cells sorted from spleen or lymph node cells, obtained before transplant. The receptor was derived from a human donor who was the organ donor for an intestinal transplant. The rearrangement uses TRBV2 and TRBJ1-1, with 9 nucleotides matching TRBD1. CDR3 DNA: TGTGCCAGCAGCGGACAGGGGTGGGGAACTGAAGCTTTCTTT. It yields the protein CASSGQGWGTEAFF.